The 5 T cell receptor beta chains reported below all come from one sample, sequenced in a study of T cells in Graves' hyperthyroidism and ophthalmopathy. Amplification yielded TCR beta CDR3 regions, with RNA transcripts as the source. The primer set for the first-round RT-PCR of the TCR CDR3 was HTBI. One entry per CDR3 protein, called by TCRdb with MiXCR from the multiplex PCR reads. The top ten clones hold around a third of a sample with a few hundred thousand distinct CDR3 sequences, around 14% of them seen once. The sequenced material came from blood. These receptors all stem from a woman aged 25 to 45 with Graves' hyperthyroidism.

This clonotype was detected ten times or more. This chain uses TRBV11-2 with TRBJ2-1, with 10 bases aligning to TRBD2. The CDR3 is made up of 15 amino acids. From germline, CDR1 is SGHAT and CDR2 FQNNGV. V was clipped by 5 bases and J by 4 bases; unmatched bases: 5. CDR3 sequence: CASSDGLAAYNEQFF. CDR3 bases: TGTGCCAGCAGCGACGGACTAGCGGCGTACAATGAGCAGTTCTTC.

This clonotype came up once. The V and J genes are TRBV2 and TRBJ2-5; D may be TRBD1 (6 bases). The germline V gene encodes CDR1 SNHLY and CDR2 FYNNEI. The CDR3 has 14 residues. The V and J ends lost 9 bases and 2 bases respectively, with 16 bases between them. CDR3 DNA sequence: TGTGCCAGTAAACCGGGACAAGCACAAGAGACCCAGTACTTC. Protein sequence: CASKPGQAQETQYF. The full variable domain, with the rest looked up from reference TRBV2 and TRBJ2-5, is EPEVTQTPSHQVTQMGQEVILRCVPISNHLYFYWYRQILGQKVEFLVSFYNNEISEKSEIFDDQFSVERPDGSNFTLKIRSTKLEDSAMYFCASKPGQAQETQYFGPGTRLLVL.

This clonotype was counted between two and nine times. The chain uses TRBV7-9 and TRBJ2-2; possibly TRBD2 for D (8 bases). CDR3 length: 20 residues. Germline V gene lookup returns CDR1 SEHNR and CDR2 FQNEAQ (reference sequence). V gave up 1 base and J gave up 1 base, with 22 bases separating them. The CDR3 nucleotides are TGTGCCAGCAGCTTAGAGACAGGGAACTGGCTAGCGGGGAACACCGGGGAGCTGTTTTTT. Residues: CASSLETGNWLAGNTGELFF.

This clonotype has just a few counts. The V and J genes are TRBV19 and TRBJ1-6; D perhaps matches TRBD1 (6 bases). V was shortened by 0 bases and J by 0 bases, with 21 bases between the two germline ends. From germline, CDR1 is LNHDA and CDR2 SQIVND (reference sequence). The CDR3 has 21 residues. Here the CDR3 reads CASSIERPGQSPSSYNSPLHF. The CDR3 region has the DNA TGTGCCAGTAGTATAGAGCGTCCAGGACAGTCTCCGAGCTCCTATAATTCACCCCTCCACTTT. Filled out from reference TRBV19 and TRBJ1-6, the complete variable domain reads DGGITQSPKYLFRKEGQNVTLSCEQNLNHDAMYWYRQDPGQGLRLIYYSQIVNDFQKGDIAEGYSVSREKKESFPLTVTSAQKNPTAFYLCASSIERPGQSPSSYNSPLHFGNGTRLTVT.

This clonotype was picked up a small number of times. This sequence joins TRBV6-1 and TRBJ1-1, with D unresolved. Germline CDR1 is MNHNS and CDR2 is SASEGT. Trimming stripped 5 bases from V and 3 bases from J, with 10 bases between. The CDR3 has 13 amino acids. In nucleotides, the CDR3 is TGTGCCAGCAGTTATTCTGAACACACTGAAGCTTTCTTT. Its translation is CASSYSEHTEAFF.